This entry lists 2 T cell receptor beta chains sequenced from one sample in a study of cytomegalovirus exposure and HLA in healthy donors. Primers for the PCR totalled 60 Vbeta and 13 Jbeta. The data were produced by immunoSEQ multiplex PCR, yet TCRdb's version contains in-frame clones alone and is incomplete. The data contain more than 90,000 clones, roughly 73% of them seen just once; the ten biggest clones take up nearly 0.9%. The material sequenced was PBMCs. The source is a woman in her thirties in good health and CMV-seronegative.

The chain recombines TRBV25-1 with TRBJ1-1; 10 bases line up with TRBD1. There are 15 residues in the CDR3. The junction had 4 bases not matched to a gene; V was cut back by 1 base and J by 5 bases. Looked up from germline, CDR1 is MGHDK and CDR2 is SYGVNS. CDR3 sequence reads: CASSESPDRGTEAFF. CDR3 nucleotides: TGTGCCAGCAGTGAATCTCCGGACAGGGGGACTGAAGCTTTCTTT.

The genes are TRBV29-1 and TRBJ1-1; no reliable D call. CDR1 is SQVTM, CDR2 ANQGSEA, per germline. Between the trimmed V and J ends, which lost 4 bases and 6 bases, there was a span of 18 bases. The CDR3 loop spans 14 amino acids. The CDR3 DNA reads TGCAGCGTTGCCGAGGTCAGTGCCGGCGCTGAAGCTTTCTTT. It encodes CSVAEVSAGAEAFF.